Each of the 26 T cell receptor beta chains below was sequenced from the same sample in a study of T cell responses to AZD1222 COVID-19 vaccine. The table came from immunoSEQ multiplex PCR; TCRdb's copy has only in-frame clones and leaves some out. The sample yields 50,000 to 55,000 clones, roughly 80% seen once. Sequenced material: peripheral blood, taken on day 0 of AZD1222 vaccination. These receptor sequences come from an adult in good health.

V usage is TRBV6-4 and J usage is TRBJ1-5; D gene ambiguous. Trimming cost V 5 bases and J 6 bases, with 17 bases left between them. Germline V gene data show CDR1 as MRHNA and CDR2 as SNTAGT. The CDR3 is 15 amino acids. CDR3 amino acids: CASSSDGRGGQPQHF. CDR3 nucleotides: TGTGCCAGCAGTTCGGACGGCCGGGGTGGTCAGCCCCAGCATTTT.

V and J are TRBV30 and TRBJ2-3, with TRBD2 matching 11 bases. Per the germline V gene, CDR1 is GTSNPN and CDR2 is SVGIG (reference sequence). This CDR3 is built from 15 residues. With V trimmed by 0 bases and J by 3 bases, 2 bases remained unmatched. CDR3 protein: CAWSVLAGVTDTQYF. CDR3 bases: TGTGCCTGGAGTGTACTAGCGGGGGTGACAGATACGCAGTATTTT.

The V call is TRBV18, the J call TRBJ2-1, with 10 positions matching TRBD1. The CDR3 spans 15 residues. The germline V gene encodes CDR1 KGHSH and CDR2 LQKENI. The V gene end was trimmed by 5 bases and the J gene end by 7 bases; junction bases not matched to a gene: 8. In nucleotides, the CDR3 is TGTGCCAGCTCATCGAAGACAGGGGGCCTGAATGAGCAGTTCTTC. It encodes CASSSKTGGLNEQFF.

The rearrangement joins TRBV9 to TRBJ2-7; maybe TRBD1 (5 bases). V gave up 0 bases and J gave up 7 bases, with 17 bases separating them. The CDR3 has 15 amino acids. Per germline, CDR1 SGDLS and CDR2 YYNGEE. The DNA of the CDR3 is TGTGCCAGCAGCGTAGCTACAGGTGGCAGTGTTGAGCAGTACTTC. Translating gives CASSVATGGSVEQYF. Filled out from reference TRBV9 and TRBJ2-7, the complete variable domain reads DSGVTQTPKHLITATGQRVTLRCSPRSGDLSVYWYQQSLDQGLQFLIQYYNGEERAKGNILERFSAQQFPDLHSELNLSSLELGDSALYFCASSVATGGSVEQYFGPGTRLTVT.

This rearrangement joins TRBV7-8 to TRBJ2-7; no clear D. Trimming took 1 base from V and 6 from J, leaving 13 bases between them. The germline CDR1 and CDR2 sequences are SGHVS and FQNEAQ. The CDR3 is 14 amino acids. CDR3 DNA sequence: TGTGCCAGCAGCTTAGGTCTGGAATTTGGCGAGCAGTACTTC. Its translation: CASSLGLEFGEQYF.

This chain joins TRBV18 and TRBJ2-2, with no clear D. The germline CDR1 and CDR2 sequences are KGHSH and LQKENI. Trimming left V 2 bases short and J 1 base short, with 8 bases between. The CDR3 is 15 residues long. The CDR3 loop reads CASSPTWQNTGELFF. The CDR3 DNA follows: TGTGCCAGCTCACCAACCTGGCAGAACACCGGGGAGCTGTTTTTT.

CDR3 loop: CASSQVGGQSYEQYF. Here the CDR3 DNA reads TGCGCCAGCAGCCAGGTGGGAGGGCAAAGCTACGAGCAGTACTTC. This chain uses TRBV5-1 with TRBJ2-7; 7 bases align to TRBD2. This CDR3 has 15 residues. Germline assignment: CDR1 SGHRS and CDR2 YFSETQ. V trimming: 4 bases; J trimming: 3 bases; junction bases outside the gene matches: 10.

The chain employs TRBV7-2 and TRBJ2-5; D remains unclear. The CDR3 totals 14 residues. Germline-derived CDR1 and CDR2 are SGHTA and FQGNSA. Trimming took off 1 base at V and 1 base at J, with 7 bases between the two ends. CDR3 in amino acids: CASSLDRFQETQYF. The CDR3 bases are TGTGCCAGCAGCTTAGACCGCTTCCAAGAGACCCAGTACTTC. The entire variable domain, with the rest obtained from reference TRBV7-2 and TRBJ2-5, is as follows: GAGVSQSPSNKVTEKGKDVELRCDPISGHTALYWYRQSLGQGLEFLIYFQGNSAPDKSGLPSDRFSAERTGGSVSTLTIQRTQQEDSAVYLCASSLDRFQETQYFGPGTRLLVL.

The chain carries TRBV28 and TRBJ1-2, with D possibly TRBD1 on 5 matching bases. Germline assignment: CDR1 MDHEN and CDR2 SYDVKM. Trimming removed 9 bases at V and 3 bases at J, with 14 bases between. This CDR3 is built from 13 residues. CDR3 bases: TGTGCCAGTTCGGACGGGGGGGACTATGGCTACACCTTC. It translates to CASSDGGDYGYTF.

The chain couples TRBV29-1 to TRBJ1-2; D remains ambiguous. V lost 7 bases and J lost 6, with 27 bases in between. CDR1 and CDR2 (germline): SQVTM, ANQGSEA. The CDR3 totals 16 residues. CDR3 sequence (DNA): TGCAGCGCCAAGACCCCATGGCTCGCGGGAAGTGATGGCTACACCTTC. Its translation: CSAKTPWLAGSDGYTF.

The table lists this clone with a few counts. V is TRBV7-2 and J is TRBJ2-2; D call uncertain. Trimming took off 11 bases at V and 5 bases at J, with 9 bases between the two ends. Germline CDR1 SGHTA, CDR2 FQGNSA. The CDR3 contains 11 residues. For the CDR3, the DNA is TGTGCCCACGAAGTGACCGGGGAGCTGTTTTTT. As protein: CAHEVTGELFF.

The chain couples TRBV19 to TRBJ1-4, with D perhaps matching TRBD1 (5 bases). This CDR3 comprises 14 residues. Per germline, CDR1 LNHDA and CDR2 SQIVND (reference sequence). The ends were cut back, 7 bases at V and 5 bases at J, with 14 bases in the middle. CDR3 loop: CASKRDGSNEKLFF. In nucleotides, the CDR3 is TGTGCCAGTAAGCGGGACGGGTCGAATGAAAAACTGTTTTTT.

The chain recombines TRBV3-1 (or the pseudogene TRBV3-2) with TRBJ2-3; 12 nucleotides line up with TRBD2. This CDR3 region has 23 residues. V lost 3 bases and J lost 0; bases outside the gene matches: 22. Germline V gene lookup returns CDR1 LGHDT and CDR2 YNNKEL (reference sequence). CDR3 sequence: CASSQYRGIEGLAGQSSTDTQYF. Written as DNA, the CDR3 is TGTGCCAGCAGCCAGTACAGGGGAATCGAGGGACTAGCGGGCCAGTCTAGCACAGATACGCAGTATTTT.

This CDR3 reads CASSFQGDYGYTF. DNA for the CDR3: TGTGCCAGCAGTTTCCAGGGCGACTATGGCTACACCTTC. This rearrangement joins TRBV27 to TRBJ1-2, with TRBD1 as a possible D gene (5 bases). The length of the CDR3 is 13 residues. The V and J ends lost 3 bases and 3 bases respectively, with 8 bases between them. Looked up from germline, CDR1 is MNHEY and CDR2 is SMNVEV (reference sequence).

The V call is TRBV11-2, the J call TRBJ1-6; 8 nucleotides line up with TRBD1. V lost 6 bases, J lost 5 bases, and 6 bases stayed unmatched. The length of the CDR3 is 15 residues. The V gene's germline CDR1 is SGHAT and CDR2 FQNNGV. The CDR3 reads CASSPDRGDNSPLHF. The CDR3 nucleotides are TGTGCCAGCAGTCCCGACAGGGGTGATAATTCACCCCTCCACTTT. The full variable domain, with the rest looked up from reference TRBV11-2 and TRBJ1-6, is EAGVAQSPRYKIIEKRQSVAFWCNPISGHATLYWYQQILGQGPKLLIQFQNNGVVDDSQLPKDRFSAERLKGVDSTLKIQPAKLEDSAVYLCASSPDRGDNSPLHFGNGTRLTVT.

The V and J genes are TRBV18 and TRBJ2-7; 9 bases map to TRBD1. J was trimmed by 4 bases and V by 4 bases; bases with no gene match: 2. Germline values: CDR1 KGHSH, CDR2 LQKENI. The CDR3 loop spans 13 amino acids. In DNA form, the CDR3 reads TGTGCCAGCTCACAGGGACAGGGATACGAGCAGTACTTC. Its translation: CASSQGQGYEQYF.

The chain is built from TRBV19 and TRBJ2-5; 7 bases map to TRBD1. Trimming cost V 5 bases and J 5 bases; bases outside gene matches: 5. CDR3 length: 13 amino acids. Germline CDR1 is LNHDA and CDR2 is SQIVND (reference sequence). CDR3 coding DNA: TGTGCCAGTAGTCCCAGGGGGTGGGAGACCCAGTACTTC. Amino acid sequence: CASSPRGWETQYF.

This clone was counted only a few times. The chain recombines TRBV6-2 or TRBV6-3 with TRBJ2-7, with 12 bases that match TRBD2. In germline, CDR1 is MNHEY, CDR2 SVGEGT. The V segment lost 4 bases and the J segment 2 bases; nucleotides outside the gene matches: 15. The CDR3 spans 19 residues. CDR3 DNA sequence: TGTGCCAGCAGTTCCGACCCCGCTAGCGGGAGGGCCTTCACCTACGAGCAGTACTTC. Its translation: CASSSDPASGRAFTYEQYF.

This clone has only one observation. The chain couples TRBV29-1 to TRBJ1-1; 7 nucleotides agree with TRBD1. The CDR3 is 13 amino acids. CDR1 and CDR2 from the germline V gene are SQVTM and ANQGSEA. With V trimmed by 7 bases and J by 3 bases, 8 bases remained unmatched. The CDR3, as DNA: TGCAGCGGGCATGACAGGGAAGACACTGAAGCTTTCTTT. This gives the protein CSGHDREDTEAFF.

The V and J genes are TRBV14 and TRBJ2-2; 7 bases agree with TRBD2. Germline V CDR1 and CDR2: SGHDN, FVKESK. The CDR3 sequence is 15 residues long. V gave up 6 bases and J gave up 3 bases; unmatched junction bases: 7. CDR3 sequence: CASRPLRGDTGELFF. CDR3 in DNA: TGTGCCAGCAGACCCCTCCGGGGGGACACCGGGGAGCTGTTTTTT.

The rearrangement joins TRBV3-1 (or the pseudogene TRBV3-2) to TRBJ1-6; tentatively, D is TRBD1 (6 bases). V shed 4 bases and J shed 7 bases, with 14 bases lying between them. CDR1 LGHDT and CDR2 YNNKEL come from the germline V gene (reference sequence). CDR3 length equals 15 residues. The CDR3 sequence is CASSPQGQGNSPLHF. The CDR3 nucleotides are TGTGCCAGCAGCCCCCAAGGGCAGGGGAATTCACCCCTCCACTTT.

CDR3 bases: TGTGCCAGCAGGACAGATTATAGCAATCAGCCCCAGCATTTT. Protein sequence: CASRTDYSNQPQHF. V is TRBV7-8 and J is TRBJ1-5; D is possibly TRBD1 (5 bases). The CDR3 loop spans 14 amino acids. Germline V gene lookup returns CDR1 SGHVS and CDR2 FQNEAQ. Deletions cut 6 bases from V and 0 bases from J, with 9 bases between.

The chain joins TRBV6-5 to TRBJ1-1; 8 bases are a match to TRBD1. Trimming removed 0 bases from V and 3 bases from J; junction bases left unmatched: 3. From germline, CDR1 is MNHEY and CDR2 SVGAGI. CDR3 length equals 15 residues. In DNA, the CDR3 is TGTGCCAGCAGTTACTCTCGACAGGGGCACACTGAAGCTTTCTTT. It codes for CASSYSRQGHTEAFF.

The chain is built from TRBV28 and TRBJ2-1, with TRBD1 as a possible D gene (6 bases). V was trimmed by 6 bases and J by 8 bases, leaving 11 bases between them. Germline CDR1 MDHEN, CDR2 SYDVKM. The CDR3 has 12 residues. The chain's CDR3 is CASSLQGDEQFF. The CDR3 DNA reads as TGTGCCAGCAGCCTACAGGGCGATGAGCAGTTCTTC.

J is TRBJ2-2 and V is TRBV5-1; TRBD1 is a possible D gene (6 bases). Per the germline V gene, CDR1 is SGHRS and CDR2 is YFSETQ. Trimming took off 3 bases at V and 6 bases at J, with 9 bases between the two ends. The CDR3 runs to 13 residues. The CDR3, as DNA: TGCGCCAGCAGCTCCGGACAGTCCGGGGAGCTGTTTTTT. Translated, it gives CASSSGQSGELFF.

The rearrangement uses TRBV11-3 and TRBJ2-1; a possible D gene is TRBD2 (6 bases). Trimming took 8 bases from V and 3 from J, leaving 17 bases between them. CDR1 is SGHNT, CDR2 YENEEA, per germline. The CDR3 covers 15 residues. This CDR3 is CASSWGVAGYNEQFF. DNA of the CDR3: TGTGCCAGCTCGTGGGGGGTGGCGGGCTACAATGAGCAGTTCTTC.